Each of the 30 T cell receptor beta chains below was sequenced from the same sample in a study of blood T cell repertoires in COVID-19. Data came from immunoSEQ multiplex PCR; TCRdb stores just in-frame clones and leaves some out. The table shows about 260,000 clones, with more than 75% occurring only once. Input material: peripheral blood. These receptors all come from a man aged 40-49 years with active or convalescent COVID-19.

V is TRBV6-4 and J is TRBJ2-1; D perhaps matches TRBD2 (5 bases). V lost 5 bases and J lost 9, with 14 bases in between. The V gene's germline CDR1 is MRHNA and CDR2 SNTAGT. The CDR3 runs 13 residues. CDR3 sequence: CASSRALGSEQFF. The CDR3 DNA reads as TGTGCCAGCAGTCGGGCCTTAGGGAGTGAGCAGTTCTTC.

A few counts support this clone. The chain carries TRBV11-2 and TRBJ2-7, with D possibly TRBD1 on 6 matching bases. V lost 5 bases, J lost 3 bases, and 14 bases lay in between. The CDR3 covers 14 residues. Germline CDR1 reads SGHAT; CDR2 reads FQNNGV. The chain's CDR3 is CASSIKGTIYEQYF. The CDR3 nucleotides read TGTGCCAGCAGCATAAAAGGGACAATCTACGAGCAGTACTTC.

This chain links TRBV3-1 (or the pseudogene TRBV3-2) with TRBJ2-1; 9 bases line up with TRBD2. With V trimmed by 3 bases and J by 4 bases, 7 bases remained unmatched. Per germline, CDR1 LGHDT and CDR2 YNNKEL (reference sequence). The CDR3 is 16 amino acids. The CDR3: CASSQIAGVRYNEQFF. CDR3 DNA sequence: TGTGCCAGCAGCCAGATAGCGGGAGTTAGGTACAATGAGCAGTTCTTC.

This clone was seen a single time. The chain employs TRBV18 and TRBJ2-6, with TRBD2 as a possible D gene (7 bases). In germline, CDR1 is KGHSH, CDR2 LQKENI. CDR3 size: 20 residues. With 2 bases removed from V and 1 base from J, the gap between germline ends came to 21 bases. The CDR3 region has the DNA TGTGCCAGCTCACCAGGAGGGGGGGACTACTTCCCTTCTGGGGCCAACGTCCTGACTTTC. Its protein is CASSPGGGDYFPSGANVLTF.

The chain employs TRBV21-1 and TRBJ1-1. TRBV21-1 is classified as a pseudogene. This CDR3 contains 15 residues. This CDR3 reads CASCRGERMNTEAFF. The CDR3, as DNA: TGTGCCAGCTGTCGGGGGGAGCGCATGAACACTGAAGCTTTCTTT.

This clone turned up a few times. The chain links TRBV19 to TRBJ1-2, with 8 bases that match TRBD1. V shed 1 base and J 8 bases; nucleotides not matched to a gene: 6. The CDR3 has 14 amino acids. Germline V gene sequence: CDR1 LNHDA, CDR2 SQIVND (reference sequence). The CDR3 loop is CASSIGTGYEGYTF. DNA for the CDR3: TGTGCCAGTAGTATAGGGACAGGGTACGAAGGCTACACCTTC.

The gene calls are TRBV27 and TRBJ1-2, with D tentatively TRBD1 (5 bases). CDR1 and CDR2 from the germline V gene are MNHEY and SMNVEV (reference sequence). There are 14 residues in the CDR3. V lost 5 bases and J lost 4, with 14 bases in between. CDR3 sequence: CASSPYPGGYGYTF. CDR3 sequence (DNA): TGTGCCAGCAGTCCCTACCCGGGGGGCTATGGCTACACCTTC.

This clone was seen a single time. The gene calls are TRBV5-1 and TRBJ1-1; D gene ambiguous. This CDR3 spans 13 amino acids. V lost 3 bases and J lost 3, with 9 bases in between. In germline, CDR1 is SGHRS, CDR2 YFSETQ. The CDR3 spells CASSSQVDTEAFF. The CDR3 DNA is TGCGCCAGCAGCTCCCAGGTGGACACTGAAGCTTTCTTT.

The chain links TRBV5-6 to TRBJ1-3, with no clear D. Trimming took off 5 bases at V and 0 bases at J, with 9 bases between the two ends. This CDR3 is built from 14 residues. Germline assignment: CDR1 SGHDT and CDR2 YYEEEE. As DNA, the CDR3 is TGTGCCAGCAGAGGCGGGGTCTCTGGAAACACCATATATTTT. It codes for CASRGGVSGNTIYF.

Concerning this clone itself: Other DNA sequences of this sample code for an identical CDR3. This chain joins TRBV9 and TRBJ1-4, with D possibly being TRBD1 (5 bases). CDR3 length equals 14 residues. Per the germline V gene, CDR1 is SGDLS and CDR2 is YYNGEE. Trimming cost V 0 bases and J 8 bases, with 11 bases left between them. The CDR3 bases are TGTGCCAGCAGCGTAGGCCAGGGTGGAGAAAAACTGTTTTTT. It codes for CASSVGQGGEKLFF.

In this sample, this clone turned up a few times. V gene TRBV6-1 combines with J gene TRBJ2-7; 10 nucleotides line up with TRBD2. With 2 bases clipped from V and 4 bases from J, the junction kept 5 bases outside the gene matches. CDR3 length equals 15 residues. The V gene's germline CDR1 is MNHNS and CDR2 SASEGT. CDR3 region: CASSEWASGSYEQYF. CDR3 nucleotides: TGTGCCAGCAGTGAATGGGCTAGCGGGAGTTACGAGCAGTACTTC.

This rearrangement joins TRBV6-5 to TRBJ1-5; no clear D gene. The length of the CDR3 is 13 residues. V was clipped by 2 bases and J by 3 bases, with 5 bases between them. Germline V gene data show CDR1 as MNHEY and CDR2 as SVGAGI. This chain's CDR3 is CASSYGHNQPQHF. The CDR3 nucleotides read TGTGCCAGCAGTTACGGCCACAATCAGCCCCAGCATTTT.

The chain couples TRBV2 to TRBJ1-2; D is uncertain. Per the germline V gene, CDR1 is SNHLY and CDR2 is FYNNEI. The V end was cut by 6 bases, the J end by 7 bases, with 12 bases between. The CDR3 contains 12 residues. Here the CDR3 reads CASRSTRAGYTF. In DNA form, the CDR3 reads TGTGCCAGCAGATCGACTAGGGCTGGCTACACCTTC.

J is TRBJ1-5 and V is TRBV11-1; the D gene is possibly TRBD1 (5 bases). CDR1 is SGHAT and CDR2 is FQDESV in the germline V gene (reference sequence). The CDR3 sequence is 16 residues long. V lost 1 base and J 2 bases, leaving 12 bases between the germline ends. CDR3 region: CASSLGRGSGNQPQHF. CDR3 sequence (DNA): TGTGCCAGCAGCTTAGGGAGGGGCTCCGGCAATCAGCCCCAGCATTTT.

This chain connects TRBV3-1 (or the pseudogene TRBV3-2) to TRBJ2-1; D is unresolved. Germline loops: CDR1 LGHDT, CDR2 YNNKEL (reference sequence). The CDR3 runs 14 residues. Trimming cost V 2 bases and J 4 bases, with 9 bases left between them. CDR3 bases: TGTGCCAGCAGCCAAAGACGGGTGTACAATGAGCAGTTCTTC. Amino acids: CASSQRRVYNEQFF.

The chain recombines TRBV30 with TRBJ1-2, with D unclear. V lost 8 bases and J 4 bases, leaving 8 bases between the germline ends. The CDR3 runs to 10 residues. The germline CDR1 and CDR2 sequences are GTSNPN and SVGIG (reference sequence). This CDR3 reads CALTGYGYTF. In DNA, the CDR3 is TGTGCCCTAACGGGCTATGGCTACACCTTC.

The V and J genes are TRBV5-6 and TRBJ1-1, with D tentatively TRBD1 (5 bases). Germline loops: CDR1 SGHDT, CDR2 YYEEEE. V lost 1 base and J lost 3, with 13 bases in between. The CDR3 sequence is 15 residues long. Here the CDR3 DNA reads TGTGCCAGCAGCTTGATCACGGCCAGGGACACTGAAGCTTTCTTT. It codes for CASSLITARDTEAFF.

In its sample, this clone was seen once. The V call is TRBV19, the J call TRBJ2-7; a weak D match, TRBD1 (5 bases). Germline assignment: CDR1 LNHDA and CDR2 SQIVND (reference sequence). V shed 3 bases and J shed 5 bases, with 17 bases lying between them. The CDR3 contains 15 residues. DNA for the CDR3: TGTGCCAGTAGTATTTCACAGGCCTCAAAGCACGAGCAGTACTTC. Amino acid sequence: CASSISQASKHEQYF.

The rearrangement links TRBV29-1 to TRBJ2-1; tentatively, D is TRBD1 (6 bases). Trimming pared 6 bases from V and 1 base from J, leaving 16 bases between. This CDR3 region has 15 residues. CDR1 SQVTM and CDR2 ANQGSEA come from the germline V gene. CDR3 amino acids: CSVQTGTSSYNEQFF. CDR3 nucleotide sequence: TGCAGCGTGCAAACAGGGACCTCATCCTACAATGAGCAGTTCTTC.

The chain employs TRBV28 and TRBJ2-2; 8 nucleotides align to TRBD2. The CDR3 contains 16 residues. CDR1 and CDR2 from the germline V gene are MDHEN and SYDVKM. V shed 6 bases and J 5 bases; nucleotides not matched to a gene: 11. The CDR3 sequence: CASRSPGGALTGELFF. The CDR3 region has the DNA TGTGCCAGCAGAAGCCCCGGGGGGGCCCTAACCGGGGAGCTGTTTTTT.

The V gene is TRBV5-5, the J gene TRBJ1-2; a possible D gene is TRBD1 (6 bases). Germline CDR1 and CDR2: SGHKS and YYEKEE (reference sequence). The germline V and J ends were trimmed by 3 bases and 1 base, with 16 bases remaining between them. The CDR3 runs to 16 residues. As DNA, the CDR3 is TGTGCCAGCAGCTACGGGGCCAGGGGAGATAACTATGGCTACACCTTC. Its protein is CASSYGARGDNYGYTF.

This sequence joins TRBV11-3 and TRBJ2-3, with D maybe TRBD2 (6 bases). The CDR3 runs to 13 residues. The germline CDR1 and CDR2 sequences are SGHNT and YENEEA. V lost 5 bases to trimming and J lost 3 bases, with 9 bases between them. The CDR3 is CASSPGTTDTQYF. CDR3 nucleotide sequence: TGTGCCAGCAGCCCCGGGACTACAGATACGCAGTATTTT.

In its sample, this clone was seen a few times. The chain links TRBV2 to TRBJ1-5; 7 nucleotides agree with TRBD1. Germline V gene data show CDR1 as SNHLY and CDR2 as FYNNEI. V trimming: 6 bases; J trimming: 5 bases; junction bases outside the gene matches: 13. CDR3 size: 16 residues. The CDR3 is CASRPGQDLRDQPQHF. The CDR3, as DNA: TGTGCCAGCAGGCCCGGACAGGACTTAAGGGATCAGCCCCAGCATTTT.

This clone was seen a handful of times. In nucleotides, the CDR3 is TGTGCCAGCAGCCTCGCACCGGGACAGGGGTCCAATGAGCAGTTCTTC. It is translated as CASSLAPGQGSNEQFF. The chain combines TRBV11-2 with TRBJ2-1; 10 bases align to TRBD1. Unmatched junction bases numbered 10, after V lost 5 bases and J lost 6 bases. CDR1 SGHAT and CDR2 FQNNGV come from the germline V gene. CDR3 size: 16 residues.

The J gene is TRBJ1-1, the V gene TRBV30; D remains ambiguous. V shed 2 bases and J shed 2 bases, with 12 bases lying between them. The CDR3 sequence is 14 residues long. CDR1 is GTSNPN, CDR2 SVGIG, per germline (reference sequence). The CDR3: CAWSSGIQNTEAFF. The CDR3 coding sequence is TGTGCCTGGAGTTCCGGGATCCAAAACACTGAAGCTTTCTTT.

The chain is built from TRBV18 and TRBJ2-1; 10 bases match TRBD2. The junction had 8 bases not matched to a gene; V was cut back by 3 bases and J by 9 bases. Germline values: CDR1 KGHSH, CDR2 LQKENI. This CDR3 is 15 amino acids long. CDR3 nucleotide sequence: TGTGCCAGCTCACCCCTAGCGGGGGAGTTTGCTGAGCAGTTCTTC. This translates into CASSPLAGEFAEQFF.

The chain has TRBV3-1 (or the pseudogene TRBV3-2) and TRBJ2-1; D not resolved. V was clipped by 1 base and J by 16 bases, with 20 bases between them. The CDR3 sequence is 14 residues long. Germline CDR1 and CDR2: LGHDT and YNNKEL (reference sequence). DNA of the CDR3: TGTGCCAGCAGCCAAGCCCTTGTACCAATGAGCAAATTCTTC. It encodes CASSQALVPMSKFF.

This clone came up a few times. The V gene is TRBV29-1, the J gene TRBJ2-2, with a tentative D call TRBD1 (5 bases). CDR1 and CDR2 from the germline V gene are SQVTM and ANQGSEA. The CDR3 is 15 residues long. Trimming took off 5 bases at V and 4 bases at J, with 17 bases between the two ends. CDR3 coding DNA: TGCAGCGTTATATCCAGGGTAGACGGCACCGGGGAGCTGTTTTTT. Protein: CSVISRVDGTGELFF.

The rearrangement joins TRBV6-4 to TRBJ1-4; TRBD1 aligns across 8 bases. The germline gives CDR1 MRHNA, CDR2 SNTAGT. CDR3 size: 16 residues. The junction had 10 bases not matched to a gene; V was cut back by 1 base and J by 9 bases. CDR3 DNA: TGTGCCAGCAGTGACTTTCCGGGACAGGTGTATAAAAAACTGTTTTTT. Translated: CASSDFPGQVYKKLFF.

The genes are TRBV12-5 and TRBJ1-1; the match to TRBD1 covers 8 bases. Germline V lookup: CDR1 LGHNT, CDR2 FRNRAP. Trimming at V came to 0 bases and at J to 0 bases, leaving 12 bases not matched to a gene. CDR3 size: 19 residues. The CDR3 DNA sequence: TGTGCTAGTGGTTTGGTATCAAGACAGGGGACTAACATGAACACTGAAGCTTTCTTT. This translates into CASGLVSRQGTNMNTEAFF.